The next 6 T cell receptor beta chains were all read from a single sample in a study of Ad26.COV2.S vaccination and SARS-CoV-2 variants. Treatment defined: 15 to 20 received Ad26.COV2.S at low or high dose, single or two shots; a few received placebo; per-sample allocation not given. Specimens were obtained on day 63 following the first vaccine or placebo injection. Profiling relied on immunoSEQ multiplex PCR, and the TCRdb table lists in-frame clones only, not all of them. The sample has 300,000 to 400,000 clones; 88% are singletons. Specimen: peripheral blood, collected in a trial of Ad26.COV2.S vaccine versus placebo. These receptors originate from a person between 18 and 65 years old who received the Ad26.COV2.S COVID-19 vaccine or a placebo.

The genes are TRBV14 and TRBJ1-1; D call uncertain. V shed 1 base and J shed 4 bases, with 10 bases lying between them. Germline V lookup: CDR1 SGHDN, CDR2 FVKESK. CDR3 length: 14 amino acids. CDR3 bases: TGTGCCAGCAGCCAAGCGGCCGGGAGCACTGAAGCTTTCTTT. Protein sequence: CASSQAAGSTEAFF. The full variable domain, completed using reference TRBV14 and TRBJ1-1, is EAGVTQFPSHSVIEKGQTVTLRCDPISGHDNLYWYRRVMGKEIKFLLHFVKESKQDESGMPNNRFLAERTGGTYSTLKVQPAELEDSGVYFCASSQAAGSTEAFFGQGTRLTVV.

This chain joins TRBV6-6 and TRBJ2-7, with D possibly being TRBD1 or TRBD2 (5 bases each). Trimming took 5 bases from V and 3 from J, leaving 11 bases between them. The CDR3 runs 13 residues. Germline loops: CDR1 MNHNY, CDR2 SVGAGI (reference sequence). As DNA, the CDR3 is TGTGCCAGCAGTCAGACAGACTACTACGAGCAGTACTTC. Amino acid sequence: CASSQTDYYEQYF.

The rearrangement links TRBV5-6 to TRBJ2-1; 9 bases align to TRBD2. There are 15 residues in the CDR3. Germline CDR1 SGHDT, CDR2 YYEEEE. The J segment lost 4 bases and the V segment lost 3 bases, leaving 5 bases of the junction unmatched. The CDR3, as DNA: TGTGCCAGCAGCTGGAGGCTAGCGGGGTACAATGAGCAGTTCTTC. Translated, it gives CASSWRLAGYNEQFF.

V is TRBV7-9 and J is TRBJ1-1; no reliable D call. The ends were cut back, 8 bases at V and 4 bases at J, with 23 bases in the middle. Germline assignment: CDR1 SEHNR and CDR2 FQNEAQ (reference sequence). This CDR3 region has 16 residues. CDR3 nucleotides: TGTGCCAGCGGGTCAAACGTGGGTCGGACGGTCACTGAAGCTTTCTTT. Its translation is CASGSNVGRTVTEAFF.

The chain carries TRBV19 and TRBJ1-3, with D perhaps TRBD1 (5 bases). Trimming stripped 5 bases from V and 0 bases from J, with 11 bases between. CDR3 size: 15 residues. The germline V gene has CDR1 LNHDA and CDR2 SQIVND (reference sequence). CDR3 protein: CASSGTPYSGNTIYF. DNA of the CDR3: TGTGCCAGTAGTGGGACTCCTTACTCTGGAAACACCATATATTTT. The full variable domain, with the rest looked up from reference TRBV19 and TRBJ1-3, is DGGITQSPKYLFRKEGQNVTLSCEQNLNHDAMYWYRQDPGQGLRLIYYSQIVNDFQKGDIAEGYSVSREKKESFPLTVTSAQKNPTAFYLCASSGTPYSGNTIYFGEGSWLTVV.

J is TRBJ2-2 and V is TRBV19; D not resolved. Per the germline V gene, CDR1 is LNHDA and CDR2 is SQIVND (reference sequence). Trimming took 5 bases from V and 6 from J, leaving 7 bases between them. CDR3 length equals 12 residues. CDR3 region: CASSFRPGELFF. The DNA for the CDR3 is TGTGCCAGTAGTTTTCGACCCGGGGAGCTGTTTTTT.